This TCR beta chain was recorded in a study of response to subunit inactivated influenza vaccine. Via MiXCR, TCRdb re-called the RT-PCR reads, giving one row per CDR3 protein. The sample records fewer than 600,000 distinct CDR3 sequences, under 8.5% being singletons. For this clonotype: Antigen: not known.

This CDR3 has 12 residues. The germline gives CDR1 SGHTA, CDR2 FQGNSA. Trimming left V 7 bases short and J 6 bases short, with 11 bases between. General study points: The authors offered the suggestion that each seasonal influenza vaccination recruits few new T cells.

The sample in question was PBMCs from blood, obtained around 2 years after vaccination. The sequence was collected from a man aged 45 to 70 who received an inactivated influenza vaccine. The chain combines TRBV7-2 with TRBJ2-3; tentatively, D is TRBD1 (6 bases). Here the CDR3 reads CASTKRGDTQYF. For the CDR3, the DNA is TGTGCCAGCACCAAAAGGGGGGATACGCAGTATTTT.